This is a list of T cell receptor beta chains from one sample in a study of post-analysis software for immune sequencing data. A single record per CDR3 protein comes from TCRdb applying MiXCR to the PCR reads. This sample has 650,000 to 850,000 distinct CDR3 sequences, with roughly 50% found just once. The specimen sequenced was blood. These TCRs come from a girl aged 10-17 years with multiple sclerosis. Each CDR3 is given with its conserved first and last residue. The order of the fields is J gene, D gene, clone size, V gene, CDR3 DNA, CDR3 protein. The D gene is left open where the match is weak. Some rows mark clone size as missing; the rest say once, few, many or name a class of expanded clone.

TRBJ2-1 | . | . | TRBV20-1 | TGCAGTGCTAGAGGGGGGTTAAGTGAGCAGTTCTTC | CSARGGLSEQFF
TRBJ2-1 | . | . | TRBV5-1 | TGCGCCAGCAGCTTAGAGGAGGGGTGGTACAATGAGCAGTTCTTC | CASSLEEGWYNEQFF
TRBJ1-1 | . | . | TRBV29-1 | TGCAGCGTTGAATGGGTCACTGAAGCTTTCTTT | CSVEWVTEAFF
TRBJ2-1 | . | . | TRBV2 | TGTGCCAGCAGGGCACGGGGGCCTGAAGGTGAGCAGTTCTTC | CASRARGPEGEQFF
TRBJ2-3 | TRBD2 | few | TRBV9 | TGTGCCAGCAGCGCCGGACTAGCGAGCACAGATACGCAGTATTTT | CASSAGLASTDTQYF
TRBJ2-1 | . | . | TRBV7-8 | TGTGCCAGCAGTCCGACCGGGACCAACAATGAGCAGTTCTTC | CASSPTGTNNEQFF
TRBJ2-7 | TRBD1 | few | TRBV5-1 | TGCGCCAGCAGCTTAGTACAGGGGGCTGGGTACGAGCAGTACTTC | CASSLVQGAGYEQYF
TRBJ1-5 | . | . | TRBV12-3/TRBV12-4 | TGTGCCAGCAGTTTCAACGACGGCGCCCCCCAGCATTTT | CASSFNDGAPQHF
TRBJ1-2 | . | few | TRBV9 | TGTGCCAGCAGCGGCGCCCAGGCAGGGAGGAACTATGGCTACACCTTC | CASSGAQAGRNYGYTF
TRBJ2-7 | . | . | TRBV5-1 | TGTGCCAGCAGCTTAGAAGCGCCTAGCTACGAGCAGTACTTC | CASSLEAPSYEQYF
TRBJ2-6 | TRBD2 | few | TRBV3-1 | TGTGCCAGCAGCCAAGAGGGGGAGGGATCCGGGGCCAACGTCCTGACTTTC | CASSQEGEGSGANVLTF
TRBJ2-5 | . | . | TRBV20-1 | TGCAGTGCTAGAGATCAAGGGGCCGGAGAGACCCAGTACTTC | CSARDQGAGETQYF
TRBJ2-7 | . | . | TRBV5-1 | TGCGCCAGCAGTTCCGGACCAACAAACTACGAGCAGTACTTC | CASSSGPTNYEQYF
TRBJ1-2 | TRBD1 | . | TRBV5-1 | TGCGCCAGCAGCTTGGGGGACAGGGACTATGGCTACACCTTC | CASSLGDRDYGYTF
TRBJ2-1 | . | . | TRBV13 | TGTGCCAGCAGCGCGAACTTGGGGCCTGGAGGAGATTCCCATAAGCAGTTCTTC | CASSANLGPGGDSHKQFF
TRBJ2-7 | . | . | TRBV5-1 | TGCGCCAGCAGCTTGGGAGAGTTCTACGAGCAGTACTTC | CASSLGEFYEQYF
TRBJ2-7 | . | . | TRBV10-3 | TGTGCCATCAGTGATTCAGGGCAGGGTGACGAGCAGTACTTC | CAISDSGQGDEQYF
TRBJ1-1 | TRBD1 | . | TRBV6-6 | TGTGCCAGCAGTTACACCGGGACAGCCGACCTGAACACTGAAGCTTTCTTT | CASSYTGTADLNTEAFF
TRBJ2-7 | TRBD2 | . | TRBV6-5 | TGTGCCAGCCAAGGGGACTACGGGGACGAGCAGTACTTC | CASQGDYGDEQYF
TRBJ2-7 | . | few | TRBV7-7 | TGTGCTAGCAGCTCCAGCGAGGGCAAAGCTCCCCCCCGCGAGCAGTACTTC | CASSSSEGKAPPREQYF
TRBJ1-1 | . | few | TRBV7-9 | TGTGCCAGCAGTACTTGGGCAGGAGTTGAAGCTTTCTTT | CASSTWAGVEAFF
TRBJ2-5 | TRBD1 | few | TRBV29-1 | TGCAGCGCAGTACAGGGGGCGCACCGAGAGACCCAGTACTTC | CSAVQGAHRETQYF
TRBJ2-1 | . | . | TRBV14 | TGTGCCAGCAGCCAAGAAAACACAGGGCGCCAGTTCTTC | CASSQENTGRQFF
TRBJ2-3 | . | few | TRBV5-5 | TGTGCCAGCAGCGAGGGGTCCAAGGTGGTAGATACGCAGTATTTT | CASSEGSKVVDTQYF
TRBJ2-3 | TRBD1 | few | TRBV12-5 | TGTGCTAGCCGAAGCGGGACAGGGCGGACAGATACGCAGTATTTT | CASRSGTGRTDTQYF
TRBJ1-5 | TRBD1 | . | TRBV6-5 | TGTGCCAGCAGTCACGGACAGGGGGCCTCTAGCAATCAGCCCCAGCATTTT | CASSHGQGASSNQPQHF
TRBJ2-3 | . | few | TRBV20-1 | TGCAGTGCTAGTGGCCTAGTTCACCGAGATACGCAGTATTTT | CSASGLVHRDTQYF
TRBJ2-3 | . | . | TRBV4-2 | TGTGCCAGCAGCCATGGGAAAGACACAGATACGCAGTATTTT | CASSHGKDTDTQYF
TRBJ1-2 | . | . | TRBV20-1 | TGCAGTGCTGACCCTGGTGCGGGGTACAACTATGGCTACACCTTC | CSADPGAGYNYGYTF
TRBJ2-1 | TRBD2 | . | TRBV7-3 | TGTGCCAGCAGCCCCCGAGGACTAGCGGGAGGCTATGAGCAGTTCTTC | CASSPRGLAGGYEQFF
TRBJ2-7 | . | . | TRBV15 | TGTGCCACCAGCAGAGATCCGAACTCCTACGAGCAGTACTTC | CATSRDPNSYEQYF
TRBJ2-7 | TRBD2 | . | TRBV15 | TGTGCCACCAGCGGATTAAGATTGACTAGCGGGAGCGACGAGCAGTACTTC | CATSGLRLTSGSDEQYF
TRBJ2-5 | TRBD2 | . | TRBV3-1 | TGTGCCAGCAGCCAAGAAGGTAGCGGGACCCAAGAGACCCAGTACTTC | CASSQEGSGTQETQYF
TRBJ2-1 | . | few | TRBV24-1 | TGTGCCACCAGCAAAGGGACGGCTCCATACAATGAGCAGTTCTTC | CATSKGTAPYNEQFF
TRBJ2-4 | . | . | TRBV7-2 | TGTGCCAGTAGGGGAACAGGGTTAGACATTCAGTACTTC | CASRGTGLDIQYF
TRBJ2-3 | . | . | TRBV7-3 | TGTGCCAGCAGCTTATTGGTTTTATCAGGAGATACGCAGTATTTT | CASSLLVLSGDTQYF
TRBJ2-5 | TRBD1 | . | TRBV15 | TGTGCCACCAGCAGAGAACCGGGACAGCAAGAGACCCAGTACTTC | CATSREPGQQETQYF
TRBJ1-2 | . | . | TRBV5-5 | TGTGCCAGCAGCCTGACCTACATATCCTTGGGTGGCTACACCTTC | CASSLTYISLGGYTF
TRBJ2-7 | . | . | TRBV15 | TGTGCCACCAGCGGCAAGTTTAGGAGCTCCTACGAGCAGTACTTC | CATSGKFRSSYEQYF
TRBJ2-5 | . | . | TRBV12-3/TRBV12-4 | TGTGCCAGCAGTTTTATGTCAGGGGTAGAGACCCAGTACTTC | CASSFMSGVETQYF